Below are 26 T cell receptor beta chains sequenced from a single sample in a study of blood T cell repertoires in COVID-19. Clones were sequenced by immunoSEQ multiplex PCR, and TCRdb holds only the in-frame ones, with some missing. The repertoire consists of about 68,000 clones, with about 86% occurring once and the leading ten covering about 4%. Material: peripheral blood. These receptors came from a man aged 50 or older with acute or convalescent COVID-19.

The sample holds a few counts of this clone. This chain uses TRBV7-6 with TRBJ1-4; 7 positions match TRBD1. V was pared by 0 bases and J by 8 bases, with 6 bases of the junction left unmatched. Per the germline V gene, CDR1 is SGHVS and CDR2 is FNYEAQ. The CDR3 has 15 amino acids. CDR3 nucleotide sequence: TGTGCCAGCAGCTTAGCGACAGGGCCTGGAGAAAAACTGTTTTTT. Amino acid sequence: CASSLATGPGEKLFF.

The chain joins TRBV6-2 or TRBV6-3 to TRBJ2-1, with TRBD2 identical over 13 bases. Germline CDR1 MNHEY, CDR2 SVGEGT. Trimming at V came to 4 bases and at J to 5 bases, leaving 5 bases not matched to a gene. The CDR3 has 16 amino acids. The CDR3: CASSSHGLAGDNEQFF. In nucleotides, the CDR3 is TGTGCCAGCAGTTCACATGGACTAGCGGGAGACAATGAGCAGTTCTTC.

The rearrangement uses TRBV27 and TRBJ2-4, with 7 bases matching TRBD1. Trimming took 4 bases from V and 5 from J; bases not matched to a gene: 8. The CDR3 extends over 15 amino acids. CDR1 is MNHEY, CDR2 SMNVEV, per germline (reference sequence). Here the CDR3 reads CASSSRWDRENIQYF. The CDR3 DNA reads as TGTGCCAGCAGTTCACGCTGGGACAGAGAAAACATTCAGTACTTC.

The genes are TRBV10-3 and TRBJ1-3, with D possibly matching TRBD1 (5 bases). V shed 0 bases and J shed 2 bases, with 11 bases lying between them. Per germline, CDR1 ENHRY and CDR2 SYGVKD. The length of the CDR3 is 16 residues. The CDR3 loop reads CAISESIAGPGNTIYF. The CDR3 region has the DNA TGTGCCATCAGTGAGTCGATCGCAGGGCCTGGAAACACCATATATTTT.

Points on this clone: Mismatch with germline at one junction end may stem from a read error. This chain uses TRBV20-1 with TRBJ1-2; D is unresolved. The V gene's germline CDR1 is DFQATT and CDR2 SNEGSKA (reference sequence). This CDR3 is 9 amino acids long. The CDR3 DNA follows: TGCAGTGCTAGAGACCCCGGGAGCTTC. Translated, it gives CSARDPGSF.

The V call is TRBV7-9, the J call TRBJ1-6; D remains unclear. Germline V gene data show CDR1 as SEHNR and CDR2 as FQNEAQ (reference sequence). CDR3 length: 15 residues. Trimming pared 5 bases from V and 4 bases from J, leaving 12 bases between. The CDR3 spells CASSLLAVYNSPLHF. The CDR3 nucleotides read TGTGCCAGCAGCCTCCTGGCAGTTTATAATTCACCCCTCCACTTT.

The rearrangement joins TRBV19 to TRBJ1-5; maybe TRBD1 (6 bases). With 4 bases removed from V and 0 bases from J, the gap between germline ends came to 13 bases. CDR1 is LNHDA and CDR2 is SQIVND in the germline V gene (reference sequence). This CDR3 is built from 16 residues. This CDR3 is CASSRGQAYSNQPQHF. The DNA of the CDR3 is TGTGCCAGTAGTAGGGGACAAGCTTATAGCAATCAGCCCCAGCATTTT.

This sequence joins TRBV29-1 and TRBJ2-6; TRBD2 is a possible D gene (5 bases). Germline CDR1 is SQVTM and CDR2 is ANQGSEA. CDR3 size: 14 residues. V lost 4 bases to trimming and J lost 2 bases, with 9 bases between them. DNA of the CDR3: TGCAGCGTTGCGCCCGGGGCTGGGGCCAACGTCCTGACTTTC. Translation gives CSVAPGAGANVLTF.

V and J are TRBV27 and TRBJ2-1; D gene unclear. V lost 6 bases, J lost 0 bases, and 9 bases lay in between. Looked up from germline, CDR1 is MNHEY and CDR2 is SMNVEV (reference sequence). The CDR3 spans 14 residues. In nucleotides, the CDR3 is TGTGCCAGCAGACAGACAAGCTCCTACAATGAGCAGTTCTTC. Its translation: CASRQTSSYNEQFF.

The DNA of the CDR3 is TGTGCCAGCAGTTACTCCGGGGTTGTGTACTATGGCTACACCTTC. Translating gives CASSYSGVVYYGYTF. The chain carries TRBV6-5 and TRBJ1-2; D is unclear. The length of the CDR3 is 15 residues. Germline CDR1 MNHEY, CDR2 SVGAGI. Trimming took 0 bases from V and 3 from J, leaving 11 bases between them.

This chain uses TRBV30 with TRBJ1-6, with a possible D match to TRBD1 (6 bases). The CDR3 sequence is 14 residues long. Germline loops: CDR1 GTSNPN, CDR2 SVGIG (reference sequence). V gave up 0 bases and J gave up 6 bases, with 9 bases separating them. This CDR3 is CAWSVGGGNSPLHF. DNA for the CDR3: TGTGCCTGGAGTGTAGGGGGGGGTAATTCACCCCTCCACTTT.

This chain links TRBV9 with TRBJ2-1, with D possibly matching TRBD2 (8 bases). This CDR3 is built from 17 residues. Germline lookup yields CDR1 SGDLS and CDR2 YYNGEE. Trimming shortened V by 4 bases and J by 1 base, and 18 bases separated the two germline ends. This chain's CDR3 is CASSRGGTDGSYNEQFF. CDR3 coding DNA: TGTGCCAGCAGCCGGGGGGGGACAGACGGTTCCTACAATGAGCAGTTCTTC.

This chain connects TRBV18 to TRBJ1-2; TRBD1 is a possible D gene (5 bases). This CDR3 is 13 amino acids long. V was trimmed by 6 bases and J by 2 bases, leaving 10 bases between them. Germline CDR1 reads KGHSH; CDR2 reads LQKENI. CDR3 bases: TGTGCCAGCTCCCCCGACAGAAACTATGGCTACACCTTC. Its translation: CASSPDRNYGYTF.

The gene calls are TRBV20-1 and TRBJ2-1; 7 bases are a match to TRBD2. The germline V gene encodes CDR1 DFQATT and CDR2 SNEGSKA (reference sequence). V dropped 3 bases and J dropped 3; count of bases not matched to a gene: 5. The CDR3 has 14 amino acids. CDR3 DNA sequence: TGCAGTGCTAGTAGTGGGGAGGGCTACAATGAGCAGTTCTTC. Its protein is CSASSGEGYNEQFF.

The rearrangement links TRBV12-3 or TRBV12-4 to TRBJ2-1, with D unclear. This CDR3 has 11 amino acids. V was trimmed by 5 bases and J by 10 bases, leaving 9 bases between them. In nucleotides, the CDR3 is TGTGCCAGCAGTGCTCTAACCGAGCAGTTCTTC. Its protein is CASSALTEQFF.

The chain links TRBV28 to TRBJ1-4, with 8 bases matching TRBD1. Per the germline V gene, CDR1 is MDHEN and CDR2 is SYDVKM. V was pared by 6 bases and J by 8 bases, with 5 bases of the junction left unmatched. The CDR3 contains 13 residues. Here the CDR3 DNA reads TGTGCCAGCAGAGCAGGGGGCGCCGAAAAACTGTTTTTT. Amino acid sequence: CASRAGGAEKLFF. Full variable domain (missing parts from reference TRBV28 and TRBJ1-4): DVKVTQSSRYLVKRTGEKVFLECVQDMDHENMFWYRQDPGLGLRLIYFSYDVKMKEKGDIPEGYSVSREKKERFSLILESASTNQTSMYLCASRAGGAEKLFFGSGTQLSVL.

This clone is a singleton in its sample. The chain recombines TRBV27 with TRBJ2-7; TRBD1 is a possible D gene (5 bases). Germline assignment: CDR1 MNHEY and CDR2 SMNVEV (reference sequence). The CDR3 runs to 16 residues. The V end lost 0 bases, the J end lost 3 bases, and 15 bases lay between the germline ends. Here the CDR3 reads CASSLSGQGKGYEQYF. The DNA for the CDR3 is TGTGCCAGCAGTTTATCGGGCCAGGGTAAGGGCTACGAGCAGTACTTC.

In nucleotides, the CDR3 is TGTGCCAGCAGTTACCAGGACAGGGGGGACACCATATATTTT. Translation: CASSYQDRGDTIYF. The chain carries TRBV6-6 and TRBJ1-3, with TRBD1 matching over 10 bases. The CDR3 contains 14 residues. The ends lost 2 bases at V and 8 bases at J; junction bases unmatched: 3. Germline V CDR1 and CDR2: MNHNY, SVGAGI (reference sequence).

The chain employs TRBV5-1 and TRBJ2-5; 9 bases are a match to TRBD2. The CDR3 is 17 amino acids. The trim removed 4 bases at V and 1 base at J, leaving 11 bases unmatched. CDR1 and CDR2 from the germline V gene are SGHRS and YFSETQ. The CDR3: CASSRKTSGGLQETQYF. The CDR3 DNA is TGCGCCAGCAGCCGAAAAACGAGCGGGGGGCTCCAAGAGACCCAGTACTTC.

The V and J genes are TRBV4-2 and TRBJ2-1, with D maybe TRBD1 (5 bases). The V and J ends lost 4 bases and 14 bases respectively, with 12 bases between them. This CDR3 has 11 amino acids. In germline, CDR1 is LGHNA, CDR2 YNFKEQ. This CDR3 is CASSLRAPEFF. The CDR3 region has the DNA TGTGCCAGCAGCCTCAGGGCCCCGGAGTTCTTC.

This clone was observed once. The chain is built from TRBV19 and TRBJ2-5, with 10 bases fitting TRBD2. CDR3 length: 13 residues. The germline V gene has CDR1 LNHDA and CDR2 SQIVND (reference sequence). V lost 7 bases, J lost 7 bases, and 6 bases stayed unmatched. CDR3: CASTSSGSGTQYF. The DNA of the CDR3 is TGTGCCAGTACCTCTAGCGGGAGTGGGACCCAGTACTTC.

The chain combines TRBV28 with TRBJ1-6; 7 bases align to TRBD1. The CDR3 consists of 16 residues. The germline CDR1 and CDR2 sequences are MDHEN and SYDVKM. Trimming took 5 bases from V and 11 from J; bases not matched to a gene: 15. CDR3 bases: TGTGCCAGCAGTGCTGCTACGACAGGGATGGAGACACCCCTCCACTTT. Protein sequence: CASSAATTGMETPLHF.

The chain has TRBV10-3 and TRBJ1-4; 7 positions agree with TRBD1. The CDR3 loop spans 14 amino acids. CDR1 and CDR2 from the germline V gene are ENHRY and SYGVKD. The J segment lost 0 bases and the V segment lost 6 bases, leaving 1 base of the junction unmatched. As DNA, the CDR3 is TGTGCCATCAGGGGGACAGCAACTAATGAAAAACTGTTTTTT. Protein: CAIRGTATNEKLFF.

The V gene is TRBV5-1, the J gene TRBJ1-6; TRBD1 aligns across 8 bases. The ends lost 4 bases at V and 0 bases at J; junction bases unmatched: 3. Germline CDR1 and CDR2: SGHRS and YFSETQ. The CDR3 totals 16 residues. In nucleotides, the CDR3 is TGCGCCAGCAGCAATACAGGGGGCTCCTATAATTCACCCCTCCACTTT. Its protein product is CASSNTGGSYNSPLHF.

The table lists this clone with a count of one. CDR3 protein: CASSARVNYEQYF. The DNA of the CDR3 is TGTGCCAGTAGTGCGAGAGTTAACTACGAGCAGTACTTC. The rearrangement uses TRBV19 and TRBJ2-7, with D unresolved. V dropped 5 bases and J dropped 3 bases, with 11 bases sitting between them. This CDR3 spans 13 amino acids. CDR1 LNHDA and CDR2 SQIVND come from the germline V gene (reference sequence).

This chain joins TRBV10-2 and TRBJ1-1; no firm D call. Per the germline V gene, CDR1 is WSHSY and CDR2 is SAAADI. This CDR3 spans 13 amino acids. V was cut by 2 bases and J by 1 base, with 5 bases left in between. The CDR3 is CASSEAGNTEAFF. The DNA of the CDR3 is TGCGCCAGCAGTGAGGCAGGGAACACTGAAGCTTTCTTT.